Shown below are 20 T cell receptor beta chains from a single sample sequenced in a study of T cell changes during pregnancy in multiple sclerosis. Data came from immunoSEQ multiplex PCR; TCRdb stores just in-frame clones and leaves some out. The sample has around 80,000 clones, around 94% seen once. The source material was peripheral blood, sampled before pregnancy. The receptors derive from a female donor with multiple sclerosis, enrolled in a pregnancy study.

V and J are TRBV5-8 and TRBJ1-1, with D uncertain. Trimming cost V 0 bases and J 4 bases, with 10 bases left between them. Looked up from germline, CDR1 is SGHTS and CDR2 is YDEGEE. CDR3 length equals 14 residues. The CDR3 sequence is CASSLGTGFTEAFF. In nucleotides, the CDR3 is TGTGCCAGCAGCTTGGGAACGGGGTTCACTGAAGCTTTCTTT.

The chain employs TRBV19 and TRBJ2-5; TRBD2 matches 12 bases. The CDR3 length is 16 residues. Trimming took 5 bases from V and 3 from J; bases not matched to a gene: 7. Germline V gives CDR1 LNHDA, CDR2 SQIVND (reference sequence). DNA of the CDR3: TGTGCCAGTAGTCCGGGACTAGCGGGTCAAAAAGAGACCCAGTACTTC. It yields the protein CASSPGLAGQKETQYF.

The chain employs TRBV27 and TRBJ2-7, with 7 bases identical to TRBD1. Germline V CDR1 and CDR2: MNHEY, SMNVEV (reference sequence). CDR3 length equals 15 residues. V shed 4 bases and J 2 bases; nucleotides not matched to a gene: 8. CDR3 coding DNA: TGTGCCAGCAGTTCCTTAGACAGGGACCCCTACGAGCAGTACTTC. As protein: CASSSLDRDPYEQYF.

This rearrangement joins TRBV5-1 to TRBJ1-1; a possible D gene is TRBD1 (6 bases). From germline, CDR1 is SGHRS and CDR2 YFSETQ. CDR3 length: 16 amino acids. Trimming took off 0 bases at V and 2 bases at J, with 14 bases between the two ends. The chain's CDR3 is CASSLEPTGANTEAFF. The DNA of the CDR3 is TGCGCCAGCAGCTTGGAACCGACAGGAGCCAACACTGAAGCTTTCTTT. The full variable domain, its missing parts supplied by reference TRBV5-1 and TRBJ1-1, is KAGVTQTPRYLIKTRGQQVTLSCSPISGHRSVSWYQQTPGQGLQFLFEYFSETQRNKGNFPGRFSGRQFSNSRSEMNVSTLELGDSALYLCASSLEPTGANTEAFFGQGTRLTVV.

The chain's CDR3 is CASSTVAGRYNEQFF. CDR3 nucleotide sequence: TGTGCCAGCAGTACTGTAGCGGGAAGGTACAATGAGCAGTTCTTC. This chain uses TRBV6-5 with TRBJ2-1, with TRBD2 matching over 8 bases. CDR3 size: 15 residues. Germline V gene data show CDR1 as MNHEY and CDR2 as SVGAGI. Unmatched junction bases numbered 7, after V lost 5 bases and J lost 4 bases.

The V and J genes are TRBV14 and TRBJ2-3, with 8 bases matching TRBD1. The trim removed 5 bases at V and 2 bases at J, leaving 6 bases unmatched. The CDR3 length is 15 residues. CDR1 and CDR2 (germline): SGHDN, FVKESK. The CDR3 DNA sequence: TGTGCCAGCAGCGTCCGGGACAGGTACACAGATACGCAGTATTTT. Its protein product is CASSVRDRYTDTQYF.

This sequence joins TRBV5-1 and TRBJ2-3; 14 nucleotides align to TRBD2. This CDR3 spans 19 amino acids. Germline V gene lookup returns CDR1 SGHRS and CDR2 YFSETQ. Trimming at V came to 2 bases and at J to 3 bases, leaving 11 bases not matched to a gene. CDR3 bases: TGCGCCAGCAGCTTTTCCGGGACTAGCGGGAGAGGGAGGACAGATACGCAGTATTTT. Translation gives CASSFSGTSGRGRTDTQYF.

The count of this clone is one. CDR3 amino acids: CASSRTGSSSGANVLTF. The CDR3 DNA is TGTGCCAGCAGCCGGACAGGTTCGAGCTCTGGGGCCAACGTCCTGACTTTC. The rearrangement uses TRBV11-1 and TRBJ2-6; 7 bases match TRBD1. The germline V gene encodes CDR1 SGHAT and CDR2 FQDESV (reference sequence). Trimming cost V 5 bases and J 0 bases; bases outside gene matches: 7. This CDR3 is 17 amino acids long.

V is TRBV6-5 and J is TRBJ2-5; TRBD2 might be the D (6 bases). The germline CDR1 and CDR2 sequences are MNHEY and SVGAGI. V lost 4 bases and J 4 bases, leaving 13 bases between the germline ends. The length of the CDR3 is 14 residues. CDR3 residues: CASSFRGITETQYF. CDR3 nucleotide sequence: TGTGCCAGCAGTTTTCGGGGGATCACAGAGACCCAGTACTTC.

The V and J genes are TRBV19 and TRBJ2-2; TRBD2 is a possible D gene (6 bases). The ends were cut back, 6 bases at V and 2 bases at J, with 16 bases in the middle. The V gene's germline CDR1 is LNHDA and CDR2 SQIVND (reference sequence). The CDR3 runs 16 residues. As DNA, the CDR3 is TGTGCCAGTAGGACCGGGACTGCTACAAACACCGGGGAGCTGTTTTTT. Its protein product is CASRTGTATNTGELFF.

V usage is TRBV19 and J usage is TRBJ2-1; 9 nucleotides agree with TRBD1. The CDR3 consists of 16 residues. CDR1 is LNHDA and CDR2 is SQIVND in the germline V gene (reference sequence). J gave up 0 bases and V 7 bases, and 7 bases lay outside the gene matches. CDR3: CASTLGTGSSYNEQFF. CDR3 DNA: TGTGCCAGTACTCTGGGGACAGGGAGCTCCTACAATGAGCAGTTCTTC.

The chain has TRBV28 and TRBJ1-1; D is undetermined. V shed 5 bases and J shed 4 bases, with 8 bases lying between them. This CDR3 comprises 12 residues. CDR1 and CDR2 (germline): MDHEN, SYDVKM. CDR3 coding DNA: TGTGCCAGCAGTAATCCTAGCACTGAAGCTTTCTTT. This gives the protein CASSNPSTEAFF.

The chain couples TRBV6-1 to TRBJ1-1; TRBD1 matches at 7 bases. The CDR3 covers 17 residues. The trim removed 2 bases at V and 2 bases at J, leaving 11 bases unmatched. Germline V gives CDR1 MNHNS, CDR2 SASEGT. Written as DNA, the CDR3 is TGTGCCAGCAGTGAAAGGCCTGGGACAGCTCAAAACACTGAAGCTTTCTTT. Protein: CASSERPGTAQNTEAFF.

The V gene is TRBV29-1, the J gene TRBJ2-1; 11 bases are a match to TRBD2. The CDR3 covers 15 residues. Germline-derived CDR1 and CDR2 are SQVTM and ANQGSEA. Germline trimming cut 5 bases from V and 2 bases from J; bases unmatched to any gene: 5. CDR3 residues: CSVKVAGGPYNEQFF. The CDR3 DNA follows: TGCAGCGTTAAGGTAGCGGGAGGGCCCTACAATGAGCAGTTCTTC.

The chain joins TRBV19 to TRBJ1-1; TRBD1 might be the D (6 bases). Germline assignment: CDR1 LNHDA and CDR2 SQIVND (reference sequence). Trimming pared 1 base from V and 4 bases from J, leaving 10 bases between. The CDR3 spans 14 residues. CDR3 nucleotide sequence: TGTGCCAGTAGTATAGTTCCAGGGGTCACTGAAGCTTTCTTT. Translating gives CASSIVPGVTEAFF.

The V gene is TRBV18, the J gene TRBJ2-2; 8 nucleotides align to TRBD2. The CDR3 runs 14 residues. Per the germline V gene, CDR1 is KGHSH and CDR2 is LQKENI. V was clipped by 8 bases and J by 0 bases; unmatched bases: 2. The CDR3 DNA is TGTGCCAGCCTGGGACTAGCGAACACCGGGGAGCTGTTTTTT. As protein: CASLGLANTGELFF.

The CDR3 sequence is CASSQTLDRGLYEQYF. The DNA of the CDR3 is TGTGCCAGCAGCCAAACTCTGGACAGGGGGCTATACGAGCAGTACTTC. The gene calls are TRBV2 and TRBJ2-7, with TRBD1 matching over 11 bases. Trimming at V came to 6 bases and at J to 4 bases, leaving 11 bases not matched to a gene. Per germline, CDR1 SNHLY and CDR2 FYNNEI. This CDR3 region has 16 residues.

Here the CDR3 reads CASSEHGGNQPQHF. The CDR3 nucleotides read TGTGCCAGCAGTGAACACGGGGGCAATCAGCCCCAGCATTTT. The chain is built from TRBV25-1 and TRBJ1-5; D gene uncertain. Trimming stripped 2 bases from V and 2 bases from J, with 7 bases between. Germline CDR1 MGHDK, CDR2 SYGVNS. The length of the CDR3 is 14 residues. The complete variable domain, with remaining parts taken from reference TRBV25-1 and TRBJ1-5, reads EADIYQTPRYLVIGTGKKITLECSQTMGHDKMYWYQQDPGMELHLIHYSYGVNSTEKGDLSSESTVSRIRTEHFPLTLESARPSHTSQYLCASSEHGGNQPQHFGDGTRLSIL.

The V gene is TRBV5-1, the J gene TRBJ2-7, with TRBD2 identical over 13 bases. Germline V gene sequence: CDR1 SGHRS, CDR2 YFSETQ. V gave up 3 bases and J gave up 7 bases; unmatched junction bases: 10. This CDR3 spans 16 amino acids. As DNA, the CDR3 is TGCGCCAGCAGCTCTTCTATGGGACTAGCGGGAAAGGAGCAGTACTTC. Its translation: CASSSSMGLAGKEQYF. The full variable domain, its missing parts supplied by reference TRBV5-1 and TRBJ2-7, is KAGVTQTPRYLIKTRGQQVTLSCSPISGHRSVSWYQQTPGQGLQFLFEYFSETQRNKGNFPGRFSGRQFSNSRSEMNVSTLELGDSALYLCASSSSMGLAGKEQYFGPGTRLTVT.

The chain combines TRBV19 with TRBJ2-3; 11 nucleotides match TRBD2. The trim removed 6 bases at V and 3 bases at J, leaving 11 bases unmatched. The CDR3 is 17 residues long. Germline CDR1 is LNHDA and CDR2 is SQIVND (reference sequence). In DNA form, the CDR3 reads TGTGCCAGTAGACGATTTGGACTAGCGGGCACTACAGATACGCAGTATTTT. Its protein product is CASRRFGLAGTTDTQYF.